This T cell receptor beta chain is drawn from a study of T cell repertoires in cytomegalovirus infection (dated by TCRdb to the late 2010s). With respect to the entire study: The HLA type of each donor mattered for the analysis, because public TCR beta signatures pointed to carriage of CMV infection along with the matching HLA type.

The run used an Illumina HiSeq 1500. TCRdb itself trimmed the public reads at Q25 with fastp, ran MiXCR and retained productive beta chains. Each entry is one CDR3 protein sequence, shown with its most common DNA and genes. Here the sample has approximately 700,000 distinct CDR3 sequences; roughly 36% occur a single time. Of the sample, more than 2.5% is held by the ten largest clones. Overall study outcomes, separate from this receptor: In the ex vivo response, HLA-C-restricted CMV-specific TCR beta clonotypes were dominant, and in two of eight donors the single most frequent clonotype came from this HLA-C-restricted group. Cumulative frequency of public TCR beta family members discriminated carriers of CMV infection plus the relevant HLA type in this cohort and an independent approximately 400-donor cohort.

About this clonotype: The antigen this receptor binds is unknown. One base away there is no much larger clone; base qualities are not given.

Trimming removed 2 bases from V and 5 bases from J, leaving 12 bases between the germline ends. The CDR3, cysteine through phenylalanine, is 14 amino acids long. The entry retains the CDR3 DNA only, 42 bases that are in frame from base 1. As encoded in the germline V gene, CDR1 is SGHTA while CDR2 is FQGTGA. This TCR derives from a human donor in good health (CMV status not recorded). Some clones in this sample may be carry-over from other donors' samples. The specimen sequenced was PBMCs. This chain joins TRBV7-3 to TRBJ2-5, and the D gene may be TRBD1, 5 bases matching. The CDR3 region has the sequence CASSLDGARETQYF. The sequence in DNA is TGTGCCAGCAGCTTAGATGGGGCCCGGGAGACCCAGTACTTC. Extended through the reference TRBV7-3 and TRBJ2-5 proteins, this CDR3 yields the full variable domain: GAGVSQTPSNKVTEKGKYVELRCDPISGHTALYWYRQSLGQGPEFLIYFQGTGAADDSGLPNDRFFAVRPEGSVSTLKIQRTERGDSAVYLCASSLDGARETQYFGPGTRLLVL.